Listed below are T cell receptor beta chains from one sample, sequenced in a study of T cells in tuberculosis. The repertoire was sequenced with immunoSEQ multiplex PCR; TCRdb's copy has only in-frame clones and lacks some. The sample lists tens of thousands of clones, over 75% occurring once. Sequenced material: PBMCs, taken at tuberculosis diagnosis. The receptors were gathered from an adult with tuberculosis. The CDR3 runs from the conserved cysteine through the conserved F or W. D genes are given only for firm matches. Rows give clone size only sometimes, using once, few, many, or a class for an expanded clone.

v_gene: TRBV2
abundance: .
j_gene: TRBJ1-1
d_gene: TRBD1
CDR3aa: CTGTGEMNTEAFF
CDR3nt: TGTACCGGGACAGGGGAGATGAACACTGAAGCTTTCTTT

v_gene: TRBV19
abundance: .
j_gene: TRBJ2-3
d_gene: .
CDR3aa: CASSRGLTDTQYF
CDR3nt: TGTGCCAGTAGTCGCGGCCTCACAGATACGCAGTATTTT

v_gene: TRBV5-1
abundance: .
j_gene: TRBJ1-1
d_gene: TRBD1
CDR3aa: CASSLRTGGTEAFF
CDR3nt: TGCGCCAGCAGCTTGCGGACAGGGGGCACTGAAGCTTTCTTT

v_gene: TRBV19
abundance: .
j_gene: TRBJ1-2
d_gene: TRBD1
CDR3aa: CASRKITGQRGGTNYGYTF
CDR3nt: TGTGCCAGTAGAAAGATAACCGGACAGCGAGGGGGCACTAACTATGGCTACACCTTC

v_gene: TRBV10-3
abundance: once
j_gene: TRBJ2-5
d_gene: TRBD2
CDR3aa: CAIRELAGDQETQYF
CDR3nt: TGTGCCATCAGAGAACTAGCGGGAGACCAAGAGACCCAGTACTTC

v_gene: TRBV11-1
abundance: .
j_gene: TRBJ1-2
d_gene: TRBD1
CDR3aa: CASSRQGRGYGYTF
CDR3nt: TGTGCCAGCAGCCGACAGGGAAGGGGCTATGGCTACACCTTC

v_gene: TRBV19
abundance: .
j_gene: TRBJ2-3
d_gene: .
CDR3aa: CATIDRGSTDTQYF
CDR3nt: TGTGCCACGATAGACCGGGGAAGCACAGATACGCAGTATTTT

v_gene: TRBV2
abundance: .
j_gene: TRBJ2-7
d_gene: TRBD1
CDR3aa: CASSDLGQAPYEQYF
CDR3nt: TGTGCCAGCAGTGATCTGGGACAGGCGCCTTACGAGCAGTACTTC

v_gene: TRBV28
abundance: .
j_gene: TRBJ2-2
d_gene: .
CDR3aa: CASVRTDSEAGELFF
CDR3nt: TGTGCCAGCGTAAGAACCGATAGCGAGGCCGGGGAGCTGTTTTTT

v_gene: TRBV5-1
abundance: .
j_gene: TRBJ1-4
d_gene: TRBD1
CDR3aa: CASSVRQGREKLFF
CDR3nt: TGCGCCAGCAGCGTAAGACAGGGACGGGAAAAACTGTTTTTT

v_gene: TRBV10-2
abundance: once
j_gene: TRBJ1-3
d_gene: .
CDR3aa: CASSETTGSGNTIYF
CDR3nt: TGCGCCAGCAGTGAGACTACAGGGTCTGGAAACACCATATATTTT

v_gene: TRBV21-1
abundance: .
j_gene: TRBJ2-4
d_gene: .
CDR3aa: CASSPNPQGGQNIQYF
CDR3nt: TGTGCCAGCAGCCCAAACCCACAGGGGGGTCAAAACATTCAGTACTTC

v_gene: TRBV27
abundance: .
j_gene: TRBJ2-5
d_gene: TRBD2
CDR3aa: CASSFGTSAKETQYF
CDR3nt: TGTGCCAGCAGTTTCGGGACTAGCGCTAAAGAGACCCAGTACTTC

v_gene: TRBV11-3
abundance: .
j_gene: TRBJ2-3
d_gene: .
CDR3aa: CASSLDSAGGADTQYF
CDR3nt: TGTGCCAGCAGCTTAGATTCCGCAGGCGGGGCAGATACGCAGTATTTT

v_gene: TRBV4-3
abundance: .
j_gene: TRBJ2-1
d_gene: TRBD2
CDR3aa: CASSQIGTSDNEQFF
CDR3nt: TGCGCCAGCAGCCAAATTGGGACTAGCGACAATGAGCAGTTCTTC

v_gene: TRBV28
abundance: once
j_gene: TRBJ2-5
d_gene: TRBD2
CDR3aa: CASSLLAGGETQYF
CDR3nt: TGTGCCAGCAGTTTATTAGCGGGAGGAGAGACCCAGTACTTC

v_gene: TRBV2
abundance: .
j_gene: TRBJ1-2
d_gene: .
CDR3aa: CASSERDNYGYTF
CDR3nt: TGTGCCAGCAGTGAGCGGGACAACTATGGCTACACCTTC

v_gene: TRBV9
abundance: .
j_gene: TRBJ1-1
d_gene: TRBD1
CDR3aa: CASSVVTGVAEAFF
CDR3nt: TGTGCCAGCAGCGTAGTAACAGGGGTTGCTGAAGCTTTCTTT

v_gene: TRBV5-3
abundance: .
j_gene: TRBJ2-7
d_gene: TRBD1
CDR3aa: CARSRPGQGLDEQYF
CDR3nt: TGTGCCAGAAGCAGGCCGGGACAGGGGCTGGACGAGCAGTACTTC

v_gene: TRBV10-1
abundance: .
j_gene: TRBJ1-1
d_gene: TRBD1
CDR3aa: CASSSFRQGDTEAFF
CDR3nt: TGCGCCAGCAGCTCATTCCGTCAGGGGGACACTGAAGCTTTCTTT

v_gene: TRBV6-1
abundance: .
j_gene: TRBJ1-4
d_gene: .
CDR3aa: CASGIGTVSGKLFF
CDR3nt: TGTGCCAGCGGAATAGGGACTGTCAGTGGAAAACTGTTTTTT

v_gene: TRBV19
abundance: .
j_gene: TRBJ2-7
d_gene: TRBD2
CDR3aa: CASTLPGRSHLEQYF
CDR3nt: TGTGCCAGTACTTTGCCCGGGAGGTCTCATCTCGAGCAGTACTTC

v_gene: TRBV2
abundance: .
j_gene: TRBJ2-4
d_gene: .
CDR3aa: CASGDTAHIQYF
CDR3nt: TGTGCCAGCGGGGACACCGCCCACATTCAGTACTTC

v_gene: TRBV10-3
abundance: few
j_gene: TRBJ1-2
d_gene: .
CDR3aa: CAISVDNPYGYTF
CDR3nt: TGTGCCATCTCTGTGGACAACCCCTATGGCTACACCTTC

v_gene: TRBV19
abundance: .
j_gene: TRBJ1-2
d_gene: .
CDR3aa: CASSMRTGGGSYGYTF
CDR3nt: TGTGCCAGCAGCATGAGGACCGGTGGGGGGTCCTATGGCTACACCTTC

v_gene: TRBV27
abundance: .
j_gene: TRBJ2-7
d_gene: TRBD2
CDR3aa: CASSRTSVASYEQYF
CDR3nt: TGTGCCAGCAGTAGAACTAGCGTGGCCTCCTACGAGCAGTACTTC

v_gene: TRBV5-1
abundance: .
j_gene: TRBJ1-3
d_gene: .
CDR3aa: CASSFPLDSGNTIYF
CDR3nt: TGCGCCAGCAGCTTCCCCCTGGACAGTGGAAACACCATATATTTT

v_gene: TRBV5-6
abundance: .
j_gene: TRBJ2-7
d_gene: TRBD1
CDR3aa: CASSPGQGSYDEQYF
CDR3nt: TGTGCCAGCAGCCCGGGACAGGGGTCCTACGACGAGCAGTACTTC

v_gene: TRBV27
abundance: .
j_gene: TRBJ1-2
d_gene: TRBD1
CDR3aa: CASTPGQNYGYTF
CDR3nt: TGTGCCAGCACCCCGGGACAGAACTATGGCTACACCTTC

v_gene: TRBV10-3
abundance: .
j_gene: TRBJ2-5
d_gene: .
CDR3aa: CAISAGVQETQYF
CDR3nt: TGTGCCATCAGTGCAGGGGTTCAAGAGACCCAGTACTTC

v_gene: TRBV19
abundance: .
j_gene: TRBJ1-5
d_gene: .
CDR3aa: CASSPSNQPQHF
CDR3nt: TGTGCCAGTAGCCCCTCTAATCAGCCCCAGCATTTT

v_gene: TRBV11-3
abundance: .
j_gene: TRBJ1-1
d_gene: .
CDR3aa: CASSPGSPEAFF
CDR3nt: TGTGCCAGCAGCCCGGGGAGTCCTGAAGCTTTCTTT

v_gene: TRBV4-2
abundance: .
j_gene: TRBJ1-1
d_gene: TRBD1
CDR3aa: CASSQEQGVEAFF
CDR3nt: TGTGCCAGCAGCCAAGAACAGGGGGTCGAAGCTTTCTTT

v_gene: TRBV5-6
abundance: once
j_gene: TRBJ2-3
d_gene: .
CDR3aa: CASSFPGEWDTQYF
CDR3nt: TGTGCCAGCAGCTTCCCGGGGGAGTGGGATACGCAGTATTTT

v_gene: TRBV5-6
abundance: .
j_gene: TRBJ2-3
d_gene: TRBD2
CDR3aa: CASSLGGGFTDTQYF
CDR3nt: TGTGCCAGCAGCTTGGGCGGGGGGTTCACAGATACGCAGTATTTT

v_gene: TRBV10-2
abundance: .
j_gene: TRBJ2-7
d_gene: .
CDR3aa: CASSPVPDEQYF
CDR3nt: TGCGCCAGCAGCCCCGTTCCAGACGAGCAGTACTTC

v_gene: TRBV6-5
abundance: .
j_gene: TRBJ1-5
d_gene: .
CDR3aa: CASSREQVTRQPQHF
CDR3nt: TGTGCCAGCAGCCGTGAACAGGTAACGCGACAGCCCCAGCATTTT

v_gene: TRBV9
abundance: .
j_gene: TRBJ2-1
d_gene: TRBD2
CDR3aa: CASRAGGGSEQFF
CDR3nt: TGTGCCAGCAGGGCGGGAGGTGGTAGTGAGCAGTTCTTC

v_gene: TRBV5-1
abundance: .
j_gene: TRBJ1-4
d_gene: .
CDR3aa: CASSLNPGGGNEKLFF
CDR3nt: TGCGCCAGCAGCTTGAATCCGGGCGGGGGTAATGAAAAACTGTTTTTT